The rows below give T cell receptor beta chains drawn from one sample of a study of shared clonotypes between healthy human individuals. Method: immunoSEQ multiplex PCR; TCRdb's copy keeps in-frame clones and lacks some. Seen here are about 510,000 clones, 75% to 80% observed once, and the top ten hold about an eighth. Input material: PBMCs. The source of these receptors is a woman in her forties in good health. Some clones in this sample may be carry-over from other donors' samples. CDR3s include the opening cysteine and the closing phenylalanine or tryptophan. The order of the fields is CDR3 protein, V gene, J gene, clone size. A clone size is listed for some rows: how often the clone was seen (once, few, many), or a class if it is expanded.

CASSATGFNTEAFF,TRBV5-1,TRBJ1-1,NA
CASSRLAGDTDTQYF,TRBV18,TRBJ2-3,NA
CASSLTPSGNEQFF,TRBV7-3,TRBJ2-1,NA
CATSRDYAGEGETQYF,TRBV15,TRBJ2-5,NA
CASSLDYSISYEQYF,TRBV11-2,TRBJ2-7,many
CASSYSVVSAEQYF,TRBV6-5,TRBJ2-7,NA
CASSNQGQETQYF,TRBV19,TRBJ2-5,NA
CASSPGTVATNEKLFF,TRBV5-1,TRBJ1-4,NA
CAVPSGANVLTF,TRBV28,TRBJ2-6,once
CASTTLRGGTGELFF,TRBV5-6,TRBJ2-2,NA
CASSEAGDNSPLHF,TRBV2,TRBJ1-6,few
CASTLDSPYEQYF,TRBV11-2,TRBJ2-7,few
CASSVGLGGEQYF,TRBV9,TRBJ2-7,NA
CASSLNAGGGDTQYF,TRBV7-9,TRBJ2-3,NA
CASSLGHGNTEAFF,TRBV7-6,TRBJ1-1,NA
CASSLALGSTDTQYF,TRBV5-1,TRBJ2-3,NA
CASSSGTGATNEKLFF,TRBV7-9,TRBJ1-4,NA
CASSPLRETSGRLTNEQFF,TRBV5-1,TRBJ2-1,NA
CASSFDSYTQYF,TRBV6-4,TRBJ2-3,NA
CASSEGGAAPNEKLFF,TRBV25-1,TRBJ1-4,NA
CATRPSYEQYF,TRBV27,TRBJ2-7,NA
CASSTGDYIQETQYF,TRBV27,TRBJ2-5,NA
CASSPSSGRAGNEQFF,TRBV5-4,TRBJ2-1,few
CASSLSTLQVNYGYTF,TRBV5-6,TRBJ1-2,NA
CASSSDPSTDTQYF,TRBV2,TRBJ2-3,NA
CASSPSPISEQFF,TRBV7-3,TRBJ2-1,NA
CASGKREPPHEQYF,TRBV19,TRBJ2-7,NA
CATGGMVGELFF,TRBV6-1,TRBJ2-2,NA
CASRVLNTEAFF,TRBV6-1,TRBJ1-1,few
CASSIGTGYGYTF,TRBV19,TRBJ1-2,many
CASSVEGGGRNTGELFF,TRBV9,TRBJ2-2,NA
CASSFVGGHEKLFF,TRBV4-2,TRBJ1-4,NA
CATRGAVSYEQYF,TRBV7-2,TRBJ2-7,NA
CASSSPGRSDGYTF,TRBV5-1,TRBJ1-2,NA
CAWRLKGLVGETQYF,TRBV30,TRBJ2-5,NA
CASSITGGYGYTF,TRBV5-1,TRBJ1-2,NA
CASPLRPYTDTQYF,TRBV25-1,TRBJ2-3,NA
CAGTFWRGHPWSKNIQYF,TRBV28,TRBJ2-4,NA
CATGRDYQETQYF,TRBV7-2,TRBJ2-5,NA
CAISTQDNYGYTF,TRBV10-3,TRBJ1-2,NA
CASSINRGNTEAFF,TRBV19,TRBJ1-1,NA
CSVVPGYNEQFF,TRBV29-1,TRBJ2-1,NA
CSVEGQRQETQYF,TRBV29-1,TRBJ2-5,NA
CASSHGGLRGYTF,TRBV4-3,TRBJ1-2,NA
CASRGPLAGVSYNEQFF,TRBV28,TRBJ2-1,NA